This T cell receptor beta chain was sequenced during a study of technical replicates of blood from a handful of donors. TCRdb keeps only in-frame clones here, not all; method: immunoSEQ multiplex PCR. This sample has fewer than 80,000 clones, with about 86% found just once. Germline V lookup: CDR1 SGHVS, CDR2 FQNEAQ. The CDR3 spans 14 residues. The ends lost 5 bases at V and 5 bases at J; junction bases unmatched: 9. In its sample, this clone was seen once. Material for sequencing was PBMCs. The receptor comes from a human donor in good health. Some clones in this sample may be carry-over from other donors' samples. The genes are TRBV7-8 and TRBJ2-7; 7 bases agree with TRBD2. CDR3 sequence: CASSPAGVADEQYF. The CDR3 DNA sequence: TGTGCCAGCAGCCCGGCGGGAGTCGCCGACGAGCAGTACTTC. Full variable domain (outside the CDR3, taken from reference TRBV7-8 and TRBJ2-7): GAGVSQSPRYKVAKRGQDVALRCDPISGHVSLFWYQQALGQGPEFLTYFQNEAQLDKSGLPSDRFFAERPEGSVSTLKIQRTQQEDSAVYLCASSPAGVADEQYFGPGTRLTVT.